This section outlines one TCR beta chain sequence together with its context. Its specific antigen is unknown. Additional DNA sequences in this sample encode the identical CDR3. Receptors were amplified or captured by the immunoSEQ multiplex PCR assay. A mixture of 60 forward primers for TCR Vbeta segments and 13 reverse primers for TCR Jbeta segments was used in the multiplex PCR. The CDR3 region of rearranged TCR beta genes was amplified from genomic DNA by a multiplex PCR assay. Amplified TCR beta libraries were sequenced as 87-base-pair reads on the Illumina HiSeq System. The original methods were these. In a later analysis, some 80 million unique TCR beta chains were counted across the roughly 610 repertoires, and about 10 million of these chains were shared by at least two donors. To remove PCR and sequencing errors, raw reads were error-corrected and collapsed into unique sequences using a nearest-neighbor algorithm that merged closely related sequences. Alignment of CDR3 sequences to IMGT reference sequences was used to assign V, D and J gene segments. For a sequence to be retained, a match of at least six nucleotides to both a V gene segment and a J gene segment was required. A rearrangement was called productive if the CDR3 had no stop codons and remained in frame with V and J, and every other rearrangement was called non-productive. Following IMGT convention, CDR3 was defined as the stretch from the second conserved V-encoded cysteine to the conserved J-encoded phenylalanine. In an earlier analysis of around 600 of the donors, sequences lacking an unambiguous match to a single V gene segment were excluded. In an earlier analysis of some 590 of the donors, a V segment was called functional when productive rearrangements were above 56.7%, and segregating when the standard deviation between donors exceeded 5%. A statistical classification framework was built to diagnose cytomegalovirus status from the catalog of TCR beta chain sequences. A later analysis assigned V and J genes by comparing TCR nucleotide sequences with IMGT/GENE-DB human TR gene sequences. Using the TCRdist pipeline, a later analysis assigned CDR3 sequences along with most-parsimonious VDJ recombination scenarios. A later analysis defined each TCR beta chain by its CDR3 amino acid sequence plus V-gene family, and excluded reads lacking a unique V-gene family. A later analysis removed 450 to 600 highly shared, low-generation-probability nucleotide sequences to deal with suspected cross-contamination and a sequencing artifact. For each public chain, a later analysis derived a clonal expansion index from normalized ranks of inferred template counts within each repertoire. In a later analysis, generation probabilities were computed using a VDJ recombination model fitted to out-of-frame rearrangements, and the results were checked against IGoR. A later analysis scored TCR-TCR, TCR-HLA and TCR-CMV co-occurrence with hypergeometric tests, applying a repertoire-size bias correction to TCR pairs. A later analysis estimated false discovery rates by permuting HLA or CMV assignments 20 times. A later analysis grouped co-occurring TCRs with DBSCAN, adding TCRdist sequence similarity when clustering within HLA-allele-positive subsets. Repertoires with fewer than 30,000 or more than 120,000 public chains, plus five repertoires with anomalous nucleotide sharing, were excluded from co-occurrence clustering. TCRdb stores this immuneACCESS table with in-frame sequences only. Part of the clones is absent; in the studies checked, under half of the shortfall reflects unresolved V genes, and no reason is known for the rest. V, J and clone size reflect that table, while D and trimming were determined from the DNA. In this sample's table one finds about 130,000 clones. The biggest ten clones account for around 2.9% of the sample.

These data belong to a study of cytomegalovirus exposure and HLA in healthy donors (dated by TCRdb to 2016 to 2017). About the full investigation: An earlier analysis of several hundred of the donors reported about 290 Gb of sequence data and some 120 million unique TCR beta sequences from 190 million or so T cells. About 280 gigabases of sequencing data and tens of millions of unique TCR sequences made up an early release that covered 500 to 700 HLA-typed donors. Of the 398 genotyped donors, 75% to 85% were placed in the genetic ancestry cluster associated with self-reported Caucasian donors. The study aimed to test whether cataloging public T cell receptors could reveal signatures of past pathogen exposure. The study used immunosequencing to profile the T cell repertoires of around 600 subjects and linked those repertoires to cytomegalovirus serostatus. Besides the first cohort of 500 to 700 subjects, a separate validation cohort made up of 120 different subjects was used. To predict cytomegalovirus infection status, the study combined high-throughput TCR immunosequencing, statistical association of individual TCRs with disease status, and machine learning. In a later analysis, previously published TCR beta repertoires from 666 donors were re-analyzed and high-resolution HLA genotyping was added so that TCR occurrence patterns could be studied. In the later analysis, no new phenotypic data were used to find candidate immune exposures; instead, reliance was placed on TCR beta sequences and their occurrence across donors. An earlier analysis of 587 of the donors used high-throughput TCR beta sequencing to judge whether each TCR beta V gene segment behaved as functional or pseudogenic. Donor age, sex, ethnicity and CMV serostatus were compiled together with the repertoire data. A later genetic analysis took genome-wide SNP genotypes for about 55% of the roughly 670 donors and used that subset as a discovery cohort. Every repertoire in the discovery cohort had been generated on one and the same sequencing platform. Class I and class II HLA loci were covered by the typing at four-digit resolution. Typing coverage varied by locus: about 629-640 donors for A, B, C, DRB1 and DQB1; roughly 560 for DQA1; around 570 for DPA1; approximately 470 for DPB1. Roughly five DR-DQ haplotypes were handled as single units for association and clustering, since linkage in the cohort was strong. On average, roughly 250,000 unique TCR beta nucleotide sequences were sequenced per donor among 350 to 400 genotyped donors of the cohort, with roughly a sixth of those sequences being non-productive.

The paper's findings and limits, for the study overall: V-gene and J-gene trimming of TCR beta chains was associated with a missense DCLRE1C variant in a later genetic analysis, and the association was replicated in an independent cohort. An earlier analysis of approximately 500 of the donors showed that most TCR beta V segments appeared in productive rearrangements either about 87% or about 30% of the time, which broadly matched IMGT annotations. In a later analysis, HLA-associated TCR beta chains were found to be more clonally expanded and to have lower generation probabilities than equally common non-associated chains. The sequencing pipeline was judged likely to have produced a cluster of highly shared sequence variants as a technical artifact. Because the 87-base-pair reads could not distinguish some IMGT-functional V segments, including TRBV6-2 and TRBV6-3, those segments were excluded. Several of the top co-occurrence clusters appeared to be linked to parvovirus B19, influenza, CMV and Epstein-Barr virus, according to a later analysis. A later analysis found that most CMV-associated TCR beta chains appeared HLA-restricted, with HLA associations seemingly driven largely by CMV exposure. Because HLA typing was missing for some donors at each locus, association tests included only the typed subset. According to a later analysis, TCR association rates differed among HLA loci, with DRB1 alleles showing the most associated TCRs and HLA-C alleles showing the fewest. A further reported finding was that TCR beta sequences accurately predicted the HLA-A and HLA-B alleles for most subjects in the first cohort. CMV serostatus was the only immune exposure information available for the cohort. In a later analysis, about 16,000 TCR beta sequences were associated with specific HLA alleles at a false discovery rate of 0.05. The cohort was sequenced for TCR beta chains only, and without alpha or paired-chain data the features that could be detected were limited. While some public TCRs were present in many individuals, most TCR sequences turned up only very rarely across donors. A later genetic analysis reported fewer N-insertions in productive TCRs among donors in an Asian-associated ancestry cluster than the roughly 700-donor mean. The authors suggested that the approach could potentially be extended to other disease states and immunological phenotypes. Sequencing depth was assumed to be roughly uniform across donors in the presence/absence analyses, though that assumption may not hold. The earlier analysis of about 600 of the donors excluded 15 to 20 rarely observed V segments, including chromosome 9 orphons, because counts were too low. Cytomegalovirus status was reported to be diagnosed by the classifier with high specificity and sensitivity in both the original and validation cohorts. Assigning TCR associations to individual alleles was difficult when HLA alleles, especially DR and DQ, strongly co-occurred. In the study, approximately 160 TCR beta chains were listed as associated with cytomegalovirus. In vitro tests confirmed that three of the cytomegalovirus-associated TCR beta chains recognize cytomegalovirus antigens. Linkage disequilibrium might explain the correlated functional status among segregating V segments, but an unknown experimental factor could not be excluded.

Between the V and J ends, shortened by 0 bases and 1 base respectively, the junction contains 8 bases. Including the terminal cysteine and phenylalanine, the CDR3 comprises 15 residues. Only CDR3 DNA is held: 45 bases, read in frame from base 1. From a lookup of the germline V gene, CDR1 and CDR2 are SGHDT and YYEEEE. The cohort comprised 550 to 700 healthy bone marrow donors. At the time of sampling, all cohort members were nominally healthy, though unrecorded immune exposures were likely present. The donor was CMV seronegative and belonged to the group of around 350 seronegative cohort members. Every donor gave a peripheral blood sample, and the peripheral blood mononuclear cells from that sample were used for TCR beta sequencing. Genomic DNA was extracted from the blood cell samples with the Qiagen DNeasy Blood Extraction Kit.

This receptor was identified in a man younger than 45 in good health and CMV-seronegative. In this chain, TRBV5-6 is recombined with TRBJ2-1; the D gene is perhaps TRBD1, on 6 matching bases. Sequenced input: PBMCs. The CDR3 here reads CASSLGQGSYNEQFF. DNA sequence: TGTGCCAGCAGCTTGGGTCAGGGGTCCTACAATGAGCAGTTCTTC.